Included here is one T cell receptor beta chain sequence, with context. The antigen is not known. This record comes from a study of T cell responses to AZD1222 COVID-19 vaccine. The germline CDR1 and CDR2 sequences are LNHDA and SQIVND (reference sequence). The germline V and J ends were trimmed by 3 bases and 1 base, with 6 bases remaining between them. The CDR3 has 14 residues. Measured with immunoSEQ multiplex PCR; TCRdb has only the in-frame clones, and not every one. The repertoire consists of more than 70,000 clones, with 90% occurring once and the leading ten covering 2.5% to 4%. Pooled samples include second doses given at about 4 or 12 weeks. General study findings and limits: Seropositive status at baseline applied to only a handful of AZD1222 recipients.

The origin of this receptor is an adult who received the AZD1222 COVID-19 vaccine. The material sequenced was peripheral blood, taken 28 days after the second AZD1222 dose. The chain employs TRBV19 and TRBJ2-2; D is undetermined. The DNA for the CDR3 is TGTGCCAGTAGTATCCCCAAGAACACCGGGGAGCTGTTTTTT. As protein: CASSIPKNTGELFF.